The source of this T cell receptor beta chain is a study of blood T cells in healthy people across ages. Whole-study results and caveats: The recorded TCR beta diversity per million T cells decreased in a roughly linear manner with age.

Next came a second PCR, run for about 6 to 12 cycles, which used a sample-barcoded 5' primer along with a J-beta primer mix. Researchers report that a template-switch adaptor with 12 random nucleotides tagged each cDNA molecule. Each CDR3 protein is one row after TCRdb ran MiXCR on the 5' RACE reads. The sample consists of 650,000 to 800,000 distinct CDR3 sequences, under 65% of them appearing once. Isolation recovered at least 6.5 million PBMCs from every sample. Total RNA, at least 6 micrograms per sample, was extracted from PBMCs. The V end lost 3 bases, the J end lost 7 bases, and 11 bases lay between the germline ends. This CDR3 spans 13 amino acids. About this clonotype itself: Its antigen is not identified. Given a much more abundant clone one base away, this may be a read error.

The sample comprised blood. The V gene is TRBV12-3 or TRBV12-4, the J gene TRBJ2-3; D is uncertain. The receptor was derived from an elderly woman in good health. The CDR3 DNA is TGTGCCAGCAGTTTGGGGTTCTTCCATACGCAGTATTTT. This codes for CASSLGFFHTQYF.